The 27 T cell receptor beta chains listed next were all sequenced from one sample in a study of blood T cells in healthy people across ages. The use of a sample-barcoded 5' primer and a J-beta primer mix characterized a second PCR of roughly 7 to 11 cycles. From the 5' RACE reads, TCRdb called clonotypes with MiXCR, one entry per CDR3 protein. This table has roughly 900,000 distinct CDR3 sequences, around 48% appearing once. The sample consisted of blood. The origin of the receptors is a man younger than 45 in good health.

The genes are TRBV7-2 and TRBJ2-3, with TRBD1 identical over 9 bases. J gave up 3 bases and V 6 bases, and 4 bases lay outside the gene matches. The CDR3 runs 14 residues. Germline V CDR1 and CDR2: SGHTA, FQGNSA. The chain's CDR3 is CASRDRGRTDTQYF. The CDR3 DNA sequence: TGTGCCAGCAGGGACAGGGGACGGACAGATACGCAGTATTTT.

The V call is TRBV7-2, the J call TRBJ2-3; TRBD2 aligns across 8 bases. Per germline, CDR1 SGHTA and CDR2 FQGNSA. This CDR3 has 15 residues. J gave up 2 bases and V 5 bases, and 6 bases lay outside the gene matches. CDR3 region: CASSPLAGNTDTQYF. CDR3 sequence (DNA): TGTGCCAGCAGCCCTCTAGCGGGTAACACAGATACGCAGTATTTT.

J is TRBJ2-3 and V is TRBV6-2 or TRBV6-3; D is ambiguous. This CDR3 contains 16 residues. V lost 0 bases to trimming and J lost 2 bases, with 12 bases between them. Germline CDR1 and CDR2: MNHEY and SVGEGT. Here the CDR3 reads CASSYSASRPTDTQYF. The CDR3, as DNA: TGTGCCAGCAGTTACTCGGCAAGCCGCCCCACAGATACGCAGTATTTT.

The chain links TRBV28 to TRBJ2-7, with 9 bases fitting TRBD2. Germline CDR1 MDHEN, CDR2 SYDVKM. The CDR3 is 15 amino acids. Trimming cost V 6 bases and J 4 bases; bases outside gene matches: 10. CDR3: CASSRGASGTYEQYF. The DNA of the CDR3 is TGTGCCAGCAGCAGAGGGGCTAGCGGGACTTACGAGCAGTACTTC.

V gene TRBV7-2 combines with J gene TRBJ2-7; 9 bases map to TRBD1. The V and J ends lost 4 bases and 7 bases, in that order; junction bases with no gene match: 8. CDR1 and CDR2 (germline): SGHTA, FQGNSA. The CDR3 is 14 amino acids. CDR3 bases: TGTGCCAGCAGCTCACAGGGGGCCCTCTCTGAGCAGTACTTC. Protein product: CASSSQGALSEQYF. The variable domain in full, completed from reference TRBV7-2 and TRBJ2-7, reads GAGVSQSPSNKVTEKGKDVELRCDPISGHTALYWYRQSLGQGLEFLIYFQGNSAPDKSGLPSDRFSAERTGGSVSTLTIQRTQQEDSAVYLCASSSQGALSEQYFGPGTRLTVT.

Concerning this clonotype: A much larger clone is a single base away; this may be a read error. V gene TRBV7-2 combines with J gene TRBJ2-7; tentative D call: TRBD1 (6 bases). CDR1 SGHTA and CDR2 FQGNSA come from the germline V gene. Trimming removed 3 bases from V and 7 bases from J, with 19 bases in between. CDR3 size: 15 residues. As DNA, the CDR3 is TGTGCCAGCAGCTTGGGAAGGGGGATTTACAATGAGCAGTACTTC. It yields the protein CASSLGRGIYNEQYF.

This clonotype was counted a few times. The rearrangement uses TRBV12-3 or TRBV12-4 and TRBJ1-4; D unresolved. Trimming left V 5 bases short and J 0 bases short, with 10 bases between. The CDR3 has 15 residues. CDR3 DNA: TGTGCCAGCAGTCCGACCGCCGCAACTAATGAAAAACTGTTTTTT. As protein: CASSPTAATNEKLFF.

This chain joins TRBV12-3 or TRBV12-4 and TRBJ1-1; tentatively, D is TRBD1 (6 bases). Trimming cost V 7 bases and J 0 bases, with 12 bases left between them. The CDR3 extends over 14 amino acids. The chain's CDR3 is CASTTTGVNTEAFF. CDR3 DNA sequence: TGTGCCAGCACCACGACAGGCGTGAACACTGAAGCTTTCTTT.

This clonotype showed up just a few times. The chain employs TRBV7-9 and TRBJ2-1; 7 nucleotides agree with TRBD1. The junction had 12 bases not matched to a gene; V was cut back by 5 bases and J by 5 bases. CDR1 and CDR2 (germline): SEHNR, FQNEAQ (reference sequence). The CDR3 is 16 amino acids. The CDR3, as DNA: TGTGCCAGCAGCGCCTGGGACAGTACAAGTAACAATGAGCAGTTCTTC. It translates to CASSAWDSTSNNEQFF. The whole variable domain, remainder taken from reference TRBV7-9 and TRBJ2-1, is DTGVSQNPRHKITKRGQNVTFRCDPISEHNRLYWYRQTLGQGPEFLTYFQNEAQLEKSRLLSDRFSAERPKGSFSTLEIQRTEQGDSAMYLCASSAWDSTSNNEQFFGPGTRLTVL.

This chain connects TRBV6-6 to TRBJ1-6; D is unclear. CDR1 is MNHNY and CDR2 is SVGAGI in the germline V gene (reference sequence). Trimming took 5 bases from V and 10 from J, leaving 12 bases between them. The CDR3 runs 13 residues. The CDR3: CASSQASESPLHF. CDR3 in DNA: TGTGCCAGCAGTCAGGCCAGTGAGTCACCCCTCCACTTT.

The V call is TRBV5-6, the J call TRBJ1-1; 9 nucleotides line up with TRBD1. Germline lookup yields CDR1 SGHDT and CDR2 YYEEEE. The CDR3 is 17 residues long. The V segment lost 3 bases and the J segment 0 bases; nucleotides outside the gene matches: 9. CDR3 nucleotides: TGTGCCAGCAGCTCCCCGGGACAGGGAGCGGTGAACACTGAAGCTTTCTTT. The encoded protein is CASSSPGQGAVNTEAFF. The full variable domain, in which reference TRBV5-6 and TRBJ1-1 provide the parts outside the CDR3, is DAGVTQSPTHLIKTRGQQVTLRCSPKSGHDTVSWYQQALGQGPQFIFQYYEEEERQRGNFPDRFSGHQFPNYSSELNVNALLLGDSALYLCASSSPGQGAVNTEAFFGQGTRLTVV.

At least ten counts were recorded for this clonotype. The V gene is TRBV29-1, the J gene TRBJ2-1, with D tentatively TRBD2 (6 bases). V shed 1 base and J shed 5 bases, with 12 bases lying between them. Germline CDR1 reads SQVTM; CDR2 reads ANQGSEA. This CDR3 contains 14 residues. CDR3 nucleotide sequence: TGCAGCGTTGAAGGGGGGGTGGACGACAATGAGCAGTTCTTC. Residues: CSVEGGVDDNEQFF.

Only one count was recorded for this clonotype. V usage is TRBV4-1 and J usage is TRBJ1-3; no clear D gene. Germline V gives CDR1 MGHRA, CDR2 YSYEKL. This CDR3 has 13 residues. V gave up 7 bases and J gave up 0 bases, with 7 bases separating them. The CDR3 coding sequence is TGCGCCAGCATGGGTAGCTCTGGAAACACCATATATTTT. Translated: CASMGSSGNTIYF.

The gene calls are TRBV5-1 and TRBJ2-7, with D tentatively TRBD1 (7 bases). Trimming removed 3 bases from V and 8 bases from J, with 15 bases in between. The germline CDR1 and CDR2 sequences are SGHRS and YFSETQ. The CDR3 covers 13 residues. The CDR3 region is CASSSTGEVQQYF. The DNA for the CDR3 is TGCGCCAGCAGCTCAACAGGGGAGGTGCAGCAGTACTTC.

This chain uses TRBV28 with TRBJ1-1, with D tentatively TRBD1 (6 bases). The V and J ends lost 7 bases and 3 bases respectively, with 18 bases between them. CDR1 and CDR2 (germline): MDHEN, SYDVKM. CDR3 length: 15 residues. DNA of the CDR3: TGTGCCAGCATCCCCGCTGGGGGCGCCTACACTGAAGCTTTCTTT. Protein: CASIPAGGAYTEAFF.

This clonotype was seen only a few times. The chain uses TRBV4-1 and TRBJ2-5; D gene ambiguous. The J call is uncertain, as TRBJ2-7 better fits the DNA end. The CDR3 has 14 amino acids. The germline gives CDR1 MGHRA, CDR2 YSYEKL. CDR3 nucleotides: TGCGCCAGCAGCCAAGAAGCCAGGTCCTACGAGCAGTACTTC. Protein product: CASSQEARSYEQYF.

CDR3: CASSLTSYPGELFF. CDR3 nucleotides: TGTGCCAGTAGTTTGACTAGCTACCCCGGGGAGCTGTTTTTT. J is TRBJ2-2 and V is TRBV19, with 7 bases fitting TRBD2. CDR1 and CDR2 from the germline V gene are LNHDA and SQIVND (reference sequence). The CDR3 runs 14 residues. With 5 bases clipped from V and 6 bases from J, the junction kept 6 bases outside the gene matches.

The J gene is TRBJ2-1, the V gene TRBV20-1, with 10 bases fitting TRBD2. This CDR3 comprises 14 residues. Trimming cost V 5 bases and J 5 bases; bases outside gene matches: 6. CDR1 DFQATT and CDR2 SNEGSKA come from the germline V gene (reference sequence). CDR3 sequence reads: CSAYRLAGNNEQFF. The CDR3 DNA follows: TGCAGTGCTTACAGACTAGCGGGTAACAATGAGCAGTTCTTC.

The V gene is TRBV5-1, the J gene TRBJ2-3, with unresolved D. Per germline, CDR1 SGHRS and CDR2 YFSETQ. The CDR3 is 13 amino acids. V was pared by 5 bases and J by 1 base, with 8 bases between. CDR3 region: CASSDDGTDTQYF. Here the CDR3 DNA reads TGCGCCAGCAGTGATGACGGCACAGATACGCAGTATTTT.

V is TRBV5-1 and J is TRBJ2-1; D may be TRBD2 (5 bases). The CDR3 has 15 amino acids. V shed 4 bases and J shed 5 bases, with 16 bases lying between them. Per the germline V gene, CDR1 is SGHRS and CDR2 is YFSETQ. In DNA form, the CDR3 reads TGCGCCAGCAGCCCTCAGATGGGAGAGAACAATGAGCAGTTCTTC. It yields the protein CASSPQMGENNEQFF.

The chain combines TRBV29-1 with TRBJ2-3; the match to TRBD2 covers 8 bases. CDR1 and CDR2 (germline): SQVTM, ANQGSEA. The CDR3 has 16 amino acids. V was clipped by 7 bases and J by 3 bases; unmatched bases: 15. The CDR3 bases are TGCAGCGCCGACACGGGACTAGGGGATTCGACAGATACGCAGTATTTT. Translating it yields CSADTGLGDSTDTQYF.

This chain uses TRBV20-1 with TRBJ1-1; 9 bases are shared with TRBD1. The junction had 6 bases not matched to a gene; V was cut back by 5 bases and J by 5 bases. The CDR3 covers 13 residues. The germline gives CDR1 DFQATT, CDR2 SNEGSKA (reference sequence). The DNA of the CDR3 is TGCAGTGCTCCAAGACAGGGGGGTACTGAAGCTTTCTTT. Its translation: CSAPRQGGTEAFF.

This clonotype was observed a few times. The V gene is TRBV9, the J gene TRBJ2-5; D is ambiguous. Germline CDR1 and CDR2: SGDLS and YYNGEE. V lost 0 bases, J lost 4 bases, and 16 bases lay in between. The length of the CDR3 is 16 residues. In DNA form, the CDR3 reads TGTGCCAGCAGCGTAGGTCCACTGGCGGCCTCAGAGACCCAGTACTTC. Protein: CASSVGPLAASETQYF. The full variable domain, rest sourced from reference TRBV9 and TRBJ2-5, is DSGVTQTPKHLITATGQRVTLRCSPRSGDLSVYWYQQSLDQGLQFLIQYYNGEERAKGNILERFSAQQFPDLHSELNLSSLELGDSALYFCASSVGPLAASETQYFGPGTRLLVL.

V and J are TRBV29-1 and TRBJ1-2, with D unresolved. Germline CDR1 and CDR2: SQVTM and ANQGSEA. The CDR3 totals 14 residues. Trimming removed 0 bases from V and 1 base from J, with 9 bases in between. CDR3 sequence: CSVEDLEVNYGYTF. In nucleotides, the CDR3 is TGCAGCGTTGAAGATCTTGAGGTTAACTATGGCTACACCTTC. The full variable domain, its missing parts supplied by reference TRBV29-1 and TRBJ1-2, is SAVISQKPSRDICQRGTSLTIQCQVDSQVTMMFWYRQQPGQSLTLIATANQGSEATYESGFVIDKFPISRPNLTFSTLTVSNMSPEDSSIYLCSVEDLEVNYGYTFGSGTRLTVV.

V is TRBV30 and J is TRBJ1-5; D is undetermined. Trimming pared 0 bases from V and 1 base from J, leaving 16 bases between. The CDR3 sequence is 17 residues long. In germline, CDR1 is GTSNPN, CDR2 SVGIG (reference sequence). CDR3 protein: CAWSVREGSKSNQPQHF. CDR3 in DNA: TGTGCCTGGAGTGTACGGGAAGGTTCTAAAAGCAATCAGCCCCAGCATTTT.

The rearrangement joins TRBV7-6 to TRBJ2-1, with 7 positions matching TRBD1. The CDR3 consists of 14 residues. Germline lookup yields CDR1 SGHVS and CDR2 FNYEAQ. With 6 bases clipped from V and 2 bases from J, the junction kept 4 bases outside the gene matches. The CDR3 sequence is CASRAGTAYNEQFF. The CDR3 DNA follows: TGTGCCAGCAGGGCCGGGACAGCCTACAATGAGCAGTTCTTC.

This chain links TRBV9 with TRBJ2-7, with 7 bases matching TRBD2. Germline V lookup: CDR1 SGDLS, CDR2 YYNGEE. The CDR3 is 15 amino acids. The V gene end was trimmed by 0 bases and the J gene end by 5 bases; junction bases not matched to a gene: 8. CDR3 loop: CASSVASGGSDEQYF. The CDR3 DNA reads TGTGCCAGCAGCGTAGCTTCGGGCGGGAGCGACGAGCAGTACTTC.